The present T cell receptor beta chain was sequenced within a study of OX40 agonist ivuxolimab in advanced cancers. Study details: Patients in the trial were receiving intravenous ivuxolimab every 2 weeks, at doses of 0.01 to 10 mg/kg. Study results and limitations: On average, CD8+ T cells had more expanded clones than CD4+.

The timepoints at which blood was sampled were baseline, cycle 4 day 1, and cycle 7 day 1. Using immunoSEQ multiplex PCR, the repertoire was profiled, and TCRdb retains in-frame clones only, with some absent. Of roughly 19,000 clones in the sample, about two thirds were seen once. On this clone: Antigen specificity is unknown.

The sequenced sample was CD4+ or CD8+ T cells sorted from blood, obtained in a trial of the OX40 agonist ivuxolimab. This clonotype originated in an adult with an advanced solid tumor such as melanoma, head and neck, liver or kidney cancer.

Written as DNA, the CDR3 is TGTGCCAGCAGCTTGGGACGGTCCTATGGCTACACCTTC. This encodes CASSLGRSYGYTF. The genes are TRBV28 and TRBJ1-2, with D perhaps TRBD1 (5 bases). The CDR3 length is 13 residues. V was cut by 6 bases and J by 4 bases, with 12 bases left in between. The V gene's germline CDR1 is MDHEN and CDR2 SYDVKM.